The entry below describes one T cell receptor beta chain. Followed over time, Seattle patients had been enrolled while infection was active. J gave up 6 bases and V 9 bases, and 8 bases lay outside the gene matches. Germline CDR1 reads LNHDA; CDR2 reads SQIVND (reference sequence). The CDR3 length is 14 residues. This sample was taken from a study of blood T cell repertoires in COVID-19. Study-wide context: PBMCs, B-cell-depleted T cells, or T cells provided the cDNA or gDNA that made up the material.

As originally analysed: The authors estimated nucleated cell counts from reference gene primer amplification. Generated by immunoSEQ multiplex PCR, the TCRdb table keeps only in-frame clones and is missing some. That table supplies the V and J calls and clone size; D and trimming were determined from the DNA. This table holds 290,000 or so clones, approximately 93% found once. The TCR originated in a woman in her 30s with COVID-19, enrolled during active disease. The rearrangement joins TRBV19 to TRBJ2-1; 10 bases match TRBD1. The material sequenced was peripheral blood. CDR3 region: CASRDRGQINEQFF. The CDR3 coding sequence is TGTGCCAGCCGGGACAGGGGCCAAATCAATGAGCAGTTCTTC. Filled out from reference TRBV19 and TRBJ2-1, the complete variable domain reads DGGITQSPKYLFRKEGQNVTLSCEQNLNHDAMYWYRQDPGQGLRLIYYSQIVNDFQKGDIAEGYSVSREKKESFPLTVTSAQKNPTAFYLCASRDRGQINEQFFGPGTRLTVL.